This entry concerns a single TCR beta chain. This sample was taken from a study of shared T cell receptors in the human thymus. V lost 5 bases and J 2 bases, leaving 9 bases between the germline ends. The CDR3 is 14 amino acids. The germline CDR1 and CDR2 sequences are SNHLY and FYNNEI. The protocol was immunoSEQ multiplex PCR, while the TCRdb copy is restricted to in-frame clones and leaves out a portion. Of hundreds of thousands of clones listed, roughly 94% are singletons. The receptor was derived from a human donor. Sequencing was carried out using thymocytes. The chain couples TRBV2 to TRBJ2-2; no firm D call. For the CDR3, the DNA is TGTGCCAGCAGTAAGCTTACTAACACCGGGGAGCTGTTTTTT. It translates to CASSKLTNTGELFF.